These T cell receptor beta chains were read from a single sample in a study of T cell responses to AZD1222 COVID-19 vaccine. Sequencing used immunoSEQ multiplex PCR; TCRdb keeps in-frame clones, though not all of them. The sample lists 110,000 or so clones, approximately 90% occurring once. The sequencing used peripheral blood, collected on day 0 of AZD1222 vaccination. Every receptor here comes from an adult in good health. CDR3s include the opening cysteine and the closing phenylalanine or tryptophan. D genes are given only for firm matches. Size is stated for part of the rows, as once, few or many counts, or as a class when the clone is expanded.

CDR3 DNA	CDR3 protein	V gene	J gene	D gene	clone size
TGTGCCACCAGCTCTAGAGTCGGGACAGATACGCAGTATTTT	CATSSRVGTDTQYF	TRBV15	TRBJ2-3	.	.
TGTGCCAGCAGCCAACAGGGCTACGAGCAGTACTTC	CASSQQGYEQYF	TRBV11-1	TRBJ2-7	.	.
TGTGCCAGCAGTTTAGGGCGGCACTATGGCTACACCTTC	CASSLGRHYGYTF	TRBV27	TRBJ1-2	.	.
TGTGCCAGCAGTCCTCCGCTTACAGGGAACACTGAAGCTTTCTTT	CASSPPLTGNTEAFF	TRBV28	TRBJ1-1	.	once
TGTGCCAGCAGTTTCTCCCGGGACAATGGCTACACCTTC	CASSFSRDNGYTF	TRBV12-3/TRBV12-4	TRBJ1-2	.	once
TGTGCCACCAGTGACTCTGGGACAGGGGTCACAGATACGCAGTATTTT	CATSDSGTGVTDTQYF	TRBV24-1	TRBJ2-3	TRBD1	.
TGTGCCAGCAGCTTAGGGCCCGGGGATACGCAGTATTTT	CASSLGPGDTQYF	TRBV7-2	TRBJ2-3	.	.
TGTGCCAGCAGCTTGGGACTAGCGGGGGCTAGCACAGATACGCAGTATTTT	CASSLGLAGASTDTQYF	TRBV5-4	TRBJ2-3	TRBD2	.
TGTGCCAGCAGCCCACAGGACGATGAAGCATACACCGGGGAGCTGTTTTTT	CASSPQDDEAYTGELFF	TRBV6-2/TRBV6-3	TRBJ2-2	.	.
TGTGCCAGCAGTGAGTGGGAGGCCACAGATACGCAGTATTTT	CASSEWEATDTQYF	TRBV11-2	TRBJ2-3	.	.
TGCGCCAGCAGCCAAGAAGTGGTCGGTTACGAGCAGTACTTC	CASSQEVVGYEQYF	TRBV4-3	TRBJ2-7	.	.
TGTGCCTGGAGCGCCCGCCCGGGACAGGGCCCCAATCAGCCCCAGCATTTT	CAWSARPGQGPNQPQHF	TRBV30	TRBJ1-5	TRBD1	.
TGTGCCAGCAGTTTAACAGGTAGCTCCTACGAGCAGTACTTC	CASSLTGSSYEQYF	TRBV27	TRBJ2-7	.	.
TGTGCCAGCCGATACGAGGGGGACACCGGGGAGCTGTTTTTT	CASRYEGDTGELFF	TRBV6-5	TRBJ2-2	.	.
TGTGCCATCCAAGGGATCTGGCGGCAGCCCCAGCATTTT	CAIQGIWRQPQHF	TRBV27	TRBJ1-5	.	.
TGTGCCAGCAGTCAACAGGGCCTCGGGTACGAGCAGTACTTC	CASSQQGLGYEQYF	TRBV6-5	TRBJ2-7	.	.
TGTGCCAGTAGTACCAGGAGCCTGGTTGGGCAGTTCTTC	CASSTRSLVGQFF	TRBV19	TRBJ2-1	.	.
TGTGCCAGCGGTCGGACGGGGAACACTGAAGCTTTCTTT	CASGRTGNTEAFF	TRBV12-3/TRBV12-4	TRBJ1-1	.	.
TGTGCCAGCAGCGTTGCAGGGGCTGGGGCCAGAGAGACCCAGTACTTC	CASSVAGAGARETQYF	TRBV7-3	TRBJ2-5	.	.
TGTGCCAGCAGCCTCTGGGCAGGGGGCACTGAAGCTTTCTTT	CASSLWAGGTEAFF	TRBV5-6	TRBJ1-1	TRBD1	.
TGTGCCAGCAGGCTGGGCCAGGGGCTTTGGATTCAGCCCCAGCATTTT	CASRLGQGLWIQPQHF	TRBV28	TRBJ1-5	.	.
TGTGCCAGCAGCCCAGGGTTTCGATCACCCCTCCACTTT	CASSPGFRSPLHF	TRBV6-5	TRBJ1-6	.	.
TGTGCCAGCAAAAATGTCGACTCCCCCCGGTGGGGCTACACCTTC	CASKNVDSPRWGYTF	TRBV19	TRBJ1-2	.	.
TGTGCCAGCAGCTCATCAGGTGGTGGTGGAAACACCATATATTTT	CASSSSGGGGNTIYF	TRBV7-9	TRBJ1-3	.	.
TGTGCCAGCAGCCAAGTTTTAGAGACCCAGTACTTC	CASSQVLETQYF	TRBV14	TRBJ2-5	.	.
TGTGCCAGCAGCTTCCCTTTAAGTTTT	CASSFPLSF	TRBV7-4	TRBJ2-3	.	.
TGCAGCGTTACCCCCGAACCCGGGACAGGGTCCCACGAGCAGTACTTC	CSVTPEPGTGSHEQYF	TRBV29-1	TRBJ2-7	TRBD1	once